The source of this T cell receptor beta chain is a study of IL-32 and malignant T cell survival in cutaneous lymphoma (dated by TCRdb to about 2021). The study in broad terms: High-throughput TCR sequencing tested whether surviving TCR Vbeta+ T cells in IL-32 cultures were the malignant clone rather than benign T cells sharing that Vbeta. Samples from a couple of CTCL donors were studied by high-throughput TCR sequencing, and IL-32beta was confirmed to support malignant T cell survival in vitro.

The QIAamp DNA Mini kit was used to extract genomic DNA, which was then profiled by immunoSEQ with about 100-400 ng of DNA template. The source is immuneACCESS, and TCRdb retained only in-frame sequences with V and J called. Part of the clones is not carried over; for the studies checked, unresolved V genes explain less than half of this, and the remainder is unexplained. The sample table holds 2,200 or so clones, of which 82% were seen once. Jointly, the top ten make up just under 55% of the sample. V is pruned by 6 bases and J by 0 bases, leaving 12 bases of the junction without a gene match. The CDR3 covers 19 residues, taking in both the cysteine and the phenylalanine. Only the CDR3 part of the read is kept: 57 bases, read in frame from the first base. Looking up the germline V gene yields CDR1 KGHSH and CDR2 LQKENI. Here is what the overall study found, with its caveats: The methods did not state the exact culture duration for the TCR-sequenced samples. The kinetics of enhanced malignant T cell survival in culture differed somewhat between CTCL blood donors. IL-32beta appeared to promote malignant T cell survival in vitro by inducing large CD14+ antigen-presenting cells that lowered apoptosis. TCR sequencing showed that malignant T cell TCRs persisted after in vitro culture with IL-32beta.

The blood samples were obtained from patients with leukemic cutaneous T cell lymphoma (Sezary syndrome) who were treated at a US cutaneous lymphoma program. Peripheral blood mononuclear cells were isolated from patient blood by Ficoll centrifugation. Notes on this clone: There is no known antigen for this receptor. The sample holds no much larger clone one base away, and base qualities are not on file.

Specimen: blood, collected on day 0. The chain is made from TRBV18 and TRBJ2-6; 9 central nucleotides agree with TRBD2. The sequence derives from a human donor with cutaneous T cell lymphoma. The DNA sequence is as follows: TGTGCCAGCTCTCCTGGGGGTAGCGGGGGCTCCTCTGGGGCCAACGTCCTGACTTTC. Translated, it gives CASSPGGSGGSSGANVLTF.